The source of this TCR beta chain is a study of cytomegalovirus exposure and HLA in healthy donors. PCR was performed using 60 Vbeta and 13 Jbeta primers. As originally analysed: A later analysis counted approximately 88 million unique TCR beta chains, roughly 11 million shared. Repertoires were generated with immunoSEQ multiplex PCR, while TCRdb's copy carries only in-frame clones and drops some. V, J and clone size derive from that table, while D and trimming were established from the DNA sequence. The table records some 130,000 clones, 80% to 90% of them present only once. The sample holds a few counts of this clone. The sequenced sample consisted of PBMCs. The receptor was derived from a male donor in good health and CMV-seropositive.

Written as DNA, the CDR3 is TGTGCCAGCAGTTTAGTTGGGGCCCGCAATCAGCCCCAGCATTTT. This translates into CASSLVGARNQPQHF. The genes are TRBV27 and TRBJ1-5, with D perhaps matching TRBD1 (5 bases). Looked up from germline, CDR1 is MNHEY and CDR2 is SMNVEV (reference sequence). This CDR3 is 15 amino acids long. The ends were cut back, 2 bases at V and 2 bases at J, with 10 bases in the middle.